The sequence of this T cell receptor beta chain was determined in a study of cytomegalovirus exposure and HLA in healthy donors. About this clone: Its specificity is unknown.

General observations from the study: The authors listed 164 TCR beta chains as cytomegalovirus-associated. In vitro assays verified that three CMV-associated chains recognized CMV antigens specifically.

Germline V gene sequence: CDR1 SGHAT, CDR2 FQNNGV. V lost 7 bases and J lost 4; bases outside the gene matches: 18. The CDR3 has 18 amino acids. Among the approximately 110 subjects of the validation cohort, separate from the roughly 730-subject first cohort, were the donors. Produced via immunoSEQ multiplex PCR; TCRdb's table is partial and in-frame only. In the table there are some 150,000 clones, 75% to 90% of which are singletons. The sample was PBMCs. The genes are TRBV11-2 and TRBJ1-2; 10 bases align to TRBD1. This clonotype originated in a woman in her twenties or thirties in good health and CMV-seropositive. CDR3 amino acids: CASTPEGTGVTRRYGYTF. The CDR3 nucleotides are TGTGCCAGCACCCCCGAGGGGACAGGGGTCACCCGACGCTATGGCTACACCTTC.